This T cell receptor beta chain was captured by sequencing in a study of shared clonotypes between healthy human individuals (dated by TCRdb to about 2020). Regarding the complete study: The cohort included a few men and two women between 18 and 49 years of age. For each donor, CD4 naive and CD4 memory were each given three plates, CD8 naive was given two plates, and CD8 memory was given one plate. To estimate repertoire size and how much clonotype sharing occurs between individuals, the study deeply sequenced the blood TCR repertoires of several healthy adults. To increase sequencing depth and limit assay-specific biases, different laboratories used diverse techniques to prepare libraries and sequence TCR repertoires. Between about 0.8 and 8.9 billion PBMCs per donor were obtained by leukapheresis.

TCR CDR3 regions were amplified from genomic DNA by multiplex PCR using the deep immunoSEQ assay. Extracted genomic DNA from each cell subset was spread evenly across all wells of several immunoSEQ 96-well plates, with each plate serving as a replicate. Each replicate PCR for sorted subsets received 200 ng genomic DNA, equal to about 30,000 T cell genomes. Purified libraries were quantified with a Qubit 3.0 fluorometer, sized on a Bioanalyzer 2100, and re-quantified with the KAPA Library Quantification kit. A separate single-read 150-cycle Illumina NextSeq 550 flow cell was used to sequence each immunoSEQ 96-well plate. Turning to the authors' computational methods: Because the immunoSEQ output included only junctional sequences and no quality scores, the filtering could not be the same as the filtering used for full-length reads. To assign V/J genes and CDR3, sequences were annotated using PyIR, a Python wrapper for IgBLAST v1.9, with IMGT germline references. Reads were removed for weak V/J assignments (E-value above 1e-6), missing CDR3, stop codons, out-of-frame junctions, or ambiguous translated residues. V3J clonotypes were defined by identical inferred V gene, J gene, and CDR3 amino acid sequence. To compute the percentage overlap between repertoires, the number of shared unique clonotypes was divided by the size of the smaller repertoire. Three approaches were used to assess repertoire richness: RTK rarefaction, the Chao1 estimator, and Recon v2.1 estimates of unobserved clonotypes. OLGA was used to compute generation probabilities for all TCRbeta clonotypes that the gDNA method yielded from several donors. In TCRdb, the immuneACCESS table is reduced to in-frame sequences with V and J assigned. These tables do not hold every clone; where another copy was compared, an unresolved V gene accounts for under half, and the others remain unexplained. The V and J calls and clone size were taken over from that table, and D and trimming were inferred from the DNA. This sample is represented by about 2,100,000 clones; 93% of them were singletons. The ten largest account for 1.5% to 2% of the sample.

For the CD8 naive samples, CD45RO-negative cells were positively selected for CCR7, yielding a CD45RA+CCR7+ population from which TemRA cells were excluded. The donors were healthy, HIV-negative adults with no recently reported acute infections or vaccinations. Every donor was a Caucasian adult residing in Nashville, Tennessee, USA. Blood was obtained by leukapheresis, after which PBMCs were separated by Ficoll-Histopaque density gradient centrifugation and cryopreserved in liquid nitrogen vapor phase. Analytical flow cytometry was used to check the purity and quantity of each magnetically sorted T cell population. Genomic DNA was isolated from every sorted fraction and measured by UV absorbance on a Nanodrop 2000c. The table lists this clone with a count of one. What this receptor recognizes is not known. No base quality values were provided; no much bigger clone lies one nucleotide off. Overall results and qualifications from the work: Compared with non-shared clonotypes, clonotypes shared by all four sorted-subset donors had higher generation probabilities. Based on pairwise subsampling, the degree of clonotype sharing among donors was expected to be affected by sequencing depth. Rarefaction of sorted-subset datasets indicated incomplete sequencing despite the large sequencing depth. About 5% of naive CD4, 3.5% of naive CD8, about 2.4% of memory CD4, and 0.4% of memory CD8 clonotypes were shared across a few donors. The genetic and exposure-history diversity represented was limited by the small number of donors. Estimated clonotype richness was generally larger for naive than for memory subsets. Sampling was limited to blood, and TCR repertoires in tissue likely differ from TCR repertoires in blood.

The sample comprised naive CD8+ T cells from PBMCs. The meaning of the sample's cell subset or site label: CD45RA+CCR7+. The TCR was taken from a man between 18 and 29 years old in good health. Some clones in this sample may be carry-over from other donors' samples.

The CDR3 corresponds to CASSPIPQGTGGELFF. The DNA sequence is as follows: TGTGCCAGCAGTCCTATTCCACAGGGGACGGGCGGGGAGCTGTTTTTT. The rearranged segments are TRBV27 and TRBJ2-2, with 7 bases matching TRBD1. There are 16 amino acids in the CDR3, from cysteine to phenylalanine inclusive. Just the 48-base CDR3 DNA is kept, in frame starting at base 1. The germline V gene (reference sequence) supplies CDR1 MNHEY and CDR2 SMNVEV. Germline trimming: 5 bases from V, 7 bases from J; junction bases outside gene matches: 13.